A single sample is the source of the 23 T cell receptor beta chains below, sequenced in a study of T cell responses to AZD1222 COVID-19 vaccine. Sequencing used immunoSEQ multiplex PCR; TCRdb keeps in-frame clones, though not all of them. The sample shows some 150,000 clones, around nine tenths of them seen only once. Sequencing was performed on peripheral blood, taken on day 0 of AZD1222 vaccination. These receptors were taken from an adult in good health.

V gene TRBV4-2 combines with J gene TRBJ1-6, with D perhaps matching TRBD1 (6 bases). Germline CDR1 is LGHNA and CDR2 is YNFKEQ. The CDR3 is 15 amino acids. V lost 6 bases to trimming and J lost 6 bases, with 15 bases between them. The CDR3 reads CASSQRDRINSPLHF. Here the CDR3 DNA reads TGTGCCAGCAGTCAGAGAGACAGGATTAATTCACCCCTCCACTTT.

This chain uses TRBV27 with TRBJ2-1, with 7 bases fitting TRBD2. There are 15 residues in the CDR3. With V trimmed by 3 bases and J by 5 bases, 7 bases remained unmatched. The germline V gene has CDR1 MNHEY and CDR2 SMNVEV (reference sequence). The CDR3 region is CASSFLTGGDNEQFF. The CDR3 region has the DNA TGTGCCAGCAGTTTTCTGACGGGAGGAGACAATGAGCAGTTCTTC.

V is TRBV27 and J is TRBJ1-2; 7 bases match TRBD1. Per the germline V gene, CDR1 is MNHEY and CDR2 is SMNVEV (reference sequence). CDR3 length: 14 residues. With 4 bases clipped from V and 4 bases from J, the junction kept 6 bases outside the gene matches. The DNA of the CDR3 is TGTGCCAGCAGTTCTTACAGGGGACTCTATGGCTACACCTTC. It specifies CASSSYRGLYGYTF.

The chain combines TRBV23-1 with TRBJ1-1; D possibly corresponds to TRBD1 (5 bases). TRBV23-1 is assigned to the ORF class and has an uncertain function. V was cut by 4 bases and J by 2 bases, with 14 bases left in between. This CDR3 contains 15 residues. DNA of the CDR3: TGCGCCAGCAGTCGATCCCAGACAGCAAACACTGAAGCTTTCTTT. It specifies CASSRSQTANTEAFF.

V is TRBV28 and J is TRBJ2-1, with TRBD2 identical over 8 bases. Germline trimming cut 3 bases from V and 3 bases from J; bases unmatched to any gene: 4. Looked up from germline, CDR1 is MDHEN and CDR2 is SYDVKM. This CDR3 has 15 amino acids. CDR3 coding DNA: TGTGCCAGCAGTTTCGGGGGGACTAGCTACAATGAGCAGTTCTTC. It is translated as CASSFGGTSYNEQFF.

V gene TRBV13 combines with J gene TRBJ2-3; D may be TRBD2 (5 bases). The CDR3 extends over 14 amino acids. V lost 5 bases and J 0 bases, leaving 9 bases between the germline ends. Germline CDR1 reads PRHDT; CDR2 reads FYEKMQ (reference sequence). The CDR3 sequence is CASSGRDSTDTQYF. CDR3 in DNA: TGTGCCAGCAGCGGTCGGGATAGCACAGATACGCAGTATTTT.

The chain recombines TRBV7-8 with TRBJ2-1; 10 bases match TRBD2. The junction had 2 bases not matched to a gene; V was cut back by 2 bases and J by 4 bases. Looked up from germline, CDR1 is SGHVS and CDR2 is FQNEAQ. This CDR3 is built from 15 residues. The CDR3 DNA follows: TGTGCCAGCAGCTTAAGCGGGAGGGCGTACAATGAGCAGTTCTTC. Its translation is CASSLSGRAYNEQFF.

The gene calls are TRBV20-1 and TRBJ2-7; 9 bases are shared with TRBD2. The V segment lost 3 bases and the J segment 1 base; nucleotides outside the gene matches: 7. Germline V gene data show CDR1 as DFQATT and CDR2 as SNEGSKA (reference sequence). CDR3 length: 15 residues. The CDR3 DNA reads as TGCAGTGCTAGTTCGGCGGGAGGGGCATCCTACGAGCAGTACTTC. It codes for CSASSAGGASYEQYF.

This clone was counted once. V gene TRBV27 combines with J gene TRBJ2-2; 8 nucleotides agree with TRBD2. CDR1 MNHEY and CDR2 SMNVEV come from the germline V gene (reference sequence). Trimming cost V 6 bases and J 4 bases; bases outside gene matches: 10. The CDR3 is 16 residues long. The DNA of the CDR3 is TGTGCCAGCAGCCCCGTGGGAGCGGGAGCCACCGGGGAGCTGTTTTTT. Its protein product is CASSPVGAGATGELFF.

This clone was counted only a few times. The chain employs TRBV6-5 and TRBJ1-3; possible D gene TRBD1, 6 bases. The germline CDR1 and CDR2 sequences are MNHEY and SVGAGI. The CDR3 covers 16 residues. V dropped 1 base and J dropped 4 bases, with 14 bases sitting between them. The CDR3 is CASSYFEQGSGNTIYF. CDR3 coding DNA: TGTGCCAGCAGTTACTTTGAACAGGGCTCGGGAAACACCATATATTTT.

The chain couples TRBV18 to TRBJ1-6; D might be TRBD1 (6 bases). The V and J ends lost 2 bases and 7 bases respectively, with 15 bases between them. Germline loops: CDR1 KGHSH, CDR2 LQKENI. This CDR3 comprises 16 residues. The CDR3 reads CASSPWAGRGNSPLHF. The CDR3 DNA sequence: TGTGCCAGCTCACCATGGGCCGGCAGGGGCAATTCACCCCTCCACTTT.

The genes are TRBV21-1 and TRBJ2-5; the D segment call TRBD2 is taken from the table without a DNA check. TRBV21-1 is reported as a pseudogene. The CDR3 length is 15 residues. CDR3 in amino acids: CASSPLGGGQETQYF. As DNA, the CDR3 is TGTGCCAGCAGCCCCCTCGGGGGTGGCCAAGAGACCCAGTACTTC.

The genes are TRBV5-1 and TRBJ2-2; D uncertain. V lost 0 bases and J lost 6, with 9 bases in between. This CDR3 has 14 amino acids. CDR1 and CDR2 from the germline V gene are SGHRS and YFSETQ. The CDR3 loop reads CASSLGQGPGELFF. CDR3 bases: TGCGCCAGCAGCTTGGGCCAAGGGCCCGGGGAGCTGTTTTTT.

The genes are TRBV24-1 and TRBJ1-5; 12 bases fit TRBD1. The CDR3 is made up of 15 amino acids. Germline CDR1 and CDR2: KGHDR and SFDVKD. V lost 4 bases, J lost 6 bases, and 3 bases stayed unmatched. The CDR3 DNA reads TGTGCCACCAGTGAGGGGACAGGGGGCGGTCAGCCCCAGCATTTT. This gives the protein CATSEGTGGGQPQHF.

The V and J genes are TRBV7-2 and TRBJ2-1; D perhaps matches TRBD2 (5 bases). CDR1 and CDR2 (germline): SGHTA, FQGNSA. V was shortened by 1 base and J by 3 bases, with 10 bases between the two germline ends. The CDR3 consists of 15 residues. CDR3 DNA sequence: TGTGCCAGCAGCTTAGGACGGGGTAGCTACAATGAGCAGTTCTTC. It specifies CASSLGRGSYNEQFF.

This chain uses TRBV7-9 with TRBJ2-3, with TRBD1 matching 7 bases. Germline CDR1 and CDR2: SEHNR and FQNEAQ (reference sequence). This CDR3 comprises 14 residues. The V and J ends lost 1 base and 4 bases, in that order; junction bases with no gene match: 2. Here the CDR3 DNA reads TGTGCCAGCAGCTTAGGACAGGGTCCAGATACGCAGTATTTT. Its translation is CASSLGQGPDTQYF.

In this sample, this clone turned up a few times. The chain links TRBV18 to TRBJ2-7; no definite D call. The CDR3 length is 13 residues. The germline gives CDR1 KGHSH, CDR2 LQKENI. V shed 4 bases and J shed 5 bases, with 12 bases lying between them. The DNA of the CDR3 is TGTGCCAGCTCACGGCGGTCGTTAAACGAGCAGTACTTC. Protein sequence: CASSRRSLNEQYF.

The chain joins TRBV7-2 to TRBJ2-1; tentative D call: TRBD2 (6 bases). With 6 bases removed from V and 4 bases from J, the gap between germline ends came to 16 bases. This CDR3 contains 15 residues. In germline, CDR1 is SGHTA, CDR2 FQGNSA. In DNA form, the CDR3 reads TGTGCCAGCAGTTTCAGGGACTCCGGGTACAATGAGCAGTTCTTC. It yields the protein CASSFRDSGYNEQFF.

The chain has TRBV21-1 and TRBJ1-4. TRBV21-1 represents a pseudogene. This CDR3 has 15 amino acids. The CDR3 DNA follows: TGTGCCAGCAGCAAACTCGGCCAGAAAAATGAAAAACTGTTTTTT. It is translated as CASSKLGQKNEKLFF.

Here the CDR3 reads CASSPRTGGYEQYF. The DNA of the CDR3 is TGTGCCAGCAGTCCCCGGACAGGGGGCTACGAGCAGTACTTC. The chain has TRBV7-2 and TRBJ2-7; 10 nucleotides agree with TRBD1. Germline CDR1 is SGHTA and CDR2 is FQGNSA. This CDR3 region has 14 residues. Trimming cost V 6 bases and J 3 bases; bases outside gene matches: 5.

The rearrangement uses TRBV7-9 and TRBJ1-6; 7 bases agree with TRBD1. CDR3 length: 13 residues. Germline lookup yields CDR1 SEHNR and CDR2 FQNEAQ (reference sequence). V shed 5 bases, J shed 7 bases, and the junction held 2 bases outside the gene matches. The CDR3 bases are TGTGCCAGCAGCCCGGGACAGAATTCACCCCTCCACTTT. Its translation: CASSPGQNSPLHF.

V usage is TRBV10-1 and J usage is TRBJ2-7, with D tentatively TRBD1 (5 bases). V was shortened by 2 bases and J by 2 bases, with 7 bases between the two germline ends. Germline V CDR1 and CDR2: WNHNN, SYGVQD (reference sequence). The CDR3 is made up of 13 amino acids. DNA of the CDR3: TGCGCCAGCAGTGAGGGGGCGGCCTACGAGCAGTACTTC. As protein: CASSEGAAYEQYF.

This chain joins TRBV12-3 or TRBV12-4 and TRBJ1-1; D uncertain. V was pared by 7 bases and J by 1 base, with 10 bases between. The CDR3 is made up of 13 amino acids. The CDR3 spells CASIRVGNTEAFF. The CDR3 DNA sequence: TGTGCCAGCATCAGAGTGGGGAACACTGAAGCTTTCTTT.